The 12 T cell receptor beta chains reported below all come from one sample, sequenced in a study of cytomegalovirus exposure and HLA in healthy donors. The PCR ran on 60 Vbeta and 13 Jbeta primers. Using immunoSEQ multiplex PCR, the repertoire was profiled, and TCRdb retains in-frame clones only, with some absent. The sample lists about 100,000 clones; roughly a tenth were seen once. Sequencing used PBMCs. These receptors all stem from a man aged 40-49 years in good health and CMV-seropositive.

This sequence joins TRBV13 and TRBJ2-1; D is possibly TRBD1 (5 bases). The CDR3 consists of 15 residues. The V and J ends lost 4 bases and 0 bases respectively, with 10 bases between them. CDR1 and CDR2 (germline): PRHDT, FYEKMQ (reference sequence). The CDR3 here is CASSYRTSSYNEQFF. In DNA form, the CDR3 reads TGTGCCAGCAGCTACAGGACGAGCTCCTACAATGAGCAGTTCTTC. Drawing the rest from reference TRBV13 and TRBJ2-1, the complete variable domain is AAGVIQSPRHLIKEKRETATLKCYPIPRHDTVYWYQQGPGQDPQFLISFYEKMQSDKGSIPDRFSAQQFSDYHSELNMSSLELGDSALYFCASSYRTSSYNEQFFGPGTRLTVL.

The chain has TRBV9 and TRBJ2-1; 9 nucleotides line up with TRBD2. From germline, CDR1 is SGDLS and CDR2 YYNGEE. CDR3 length equals 15 residues. The trim removed 3 bases at V and 4 bases at J, leaving 5 bases unmatched. CDR3 in amino acids: CASSGRTSAYNEQFF. In DNA form, the CDR3 reads TGTGCCAGCAGCGGTCGGACTAGCGCTTACAATGAGCAGTTCTTC.

This sequence joins TRBV29-1 and TRBJ2-7; tentatively, D is TRBD1 (6 bases). Germline-derived CDR1 and CDR2 are SQVTM and ANQGSEA. CDR3 size: 11 residues. The ends were cut back, 3 bases at V and 5 bases at J, with 8 bases in the middle. The CDR3 DNA follows: TGCAGCGTTGAGAGGGGGAACGAGCAGTACTTC. This codes for CSVERGNEQYF.

The gene calls are TRBV30 and TRBJ2-5; 13 positions match TRBD2. Trimming took 0 bases from V and 5 from J; bases not matched to a gene: 9. CDR3 size: 17 residues. Looked up from germline, CDR1 is GTSNPN and CDR2 is SVGIG (reference sequence). CDR3 in DNA: TGTGCCTGGAGTGTACAACGGACTAGCGGGAGTTTGGAGACCCAGTACTTC. Its translation is CAWSVQRTSGSLETQYF.

The genes are TRBV29-1 and TRBJ2-3; no definite D call. This CDR3 spans 15 amino acids. V lost 1 base to trimming and J lost 0 bases, with 11 bases between them. CDR1 is SQVTM, CDR2 ANQGSEA, per germline. CDR3 nucleotide sequence: TGCAGCGTTGAAGTACAGCAGCTTAGCACAGATACGCAGTATTTT. This sequence encodes CSVEVQQLSTDTQYF.

This clone was observed a few times. The junction departs from the called germline gene at one end, perhaps through a read error. The chain carries TRBV7-7 and TRBJ2-5; 8 bases are shared with TRBD1. The V gene's germline CDR1 is SSHAT and CDR2 FNYEAQ (reference sequence). The CDR3 contains 14 residues. The CDR3 loop reads CASSPGQGQETQYF. The CDR3 DNA is TGTGCTAGCAGCCCAGGACAGGGACAAGAGACCCAGTACTTC.

This clone was observed a handful of times. The rearrangement joins TRBV19 to TRBJ2-2; D might be TRBD2 (5 bases). The V end lost 6 bases, the J end lost 5 bases, and 13 bases lay between the germline ends. Germline V lookup: CDR1 LNHDA, CDR2 SQIVND (reference sequence). CDR3 size: 14 residues. CDR3 sequence (DNA): TGTGCCAGTAGAAGAGGGCCGGAAACCGGGGAGCTGTTTTTT. Amino acids: CASRRGPETGELFF.

The chain links TRBV9 to TRBJ2-7; weak D call: TRBD2 (6 bases). The CDR3 has 15 amino acids. Germline-derived CDR1 and CDR2 are SGDLS and YYNGEE. V was clipped by 0 bases and J by 5 bases, with 15 bases between them. CDR3: CASSVGWGVMDEQYF. Here the CDR3 DNA reads TGTGCCAGCAGCGTAGGATGGGGGGTCATGGACGAGCAGTACTTC.

This clone was counted only a few times. V gene TRBV28 combines with J gene TRBJ2-3; 7 bases align to TRBD1. Trimming took 3 bases from V and 2 from J; bases not matched to a gene: 5. Germline assignment: CDR1 MDHEN and CDR2 SYDVKM. The length of the CDR3 is 15 residues. The CDR3 nucleotides read TGTGCCAGCAGTTTGGGACAGAGTTTCACAGATACGCAGTATTTT. Its protein is CASSLGQSFTDTQYF.

The chain recombines TRBV28 with TRBJ2-7; TRBD1 agrees at 7 bases. Losses at the gene ends were 3 bases for V and 3 bases for J; bases not matched to a gene: 8. The germline V gene encodes CDR1 MDHEN and CDR2 SYDVKM. This CDR3 has 15 residues. The CDR3 is CASSFDREVIYEQYF. The DNA for the CDR3 is TGTGCCAGCAGTTTTGACAGGGAAGTGATCTACGAGCAGTACTTC.

A few counts support this clone. This chain connects TRBV7-2 to TRBJ2-3, with no clear D. CDR3 length: 15 residues. Germline CDR1 reads SGHTA; CDR2 reads FQGNSA. V was clipped by 1 base and J by 0 bases, with 8 bases between them. The CDR3: CASSLVGTSTDTQYF. CDR3 coding DNA: TGTGCCAGCAGCTTAGTTGGTACTAGCACAGATACGCAGTATTTT.

This chain uses TRBV30 with TRBJ2-1; 7 bases match TRBD1. CDR3 size: 13 residues. Germline CDR1 and CDR2: GTSNPN and SVGIG (reference sequence). V was clipped by 5 bases and J by 7 bases; unmatched bases: 8. CDR3 residues: CAWEQGLGNEQFF. The CDR3 DNA is TGTGCCTGGGAACAGGGGTTGGGAAATGAGCAGTTCTTC.